This T cell receptor (beta chain) was profiled in a study of cytomegalovirus exposure and HLA in healthy donors. PCR was performed using 60 Vbeta and 13 Jbeta primers. Sequenced by immunoSEQ multiplex PCR; TCRdb stores in-frame clones only, minus some. The sample comprises tens of thousands of clones, approximately 70% of which are singletons, and 4.9% rests with the top ten. With V trimmed by 3 bases and J by 3 bases, 5 bases remained unmatched. Germline CDR1 reads SGHNT; CDR2 reads YENEEA. This CDR3 contains 16 residues. This sequence joins TRBV11-3 and TRBJ2-2; 9 nucleotides match TRBD2. The clonotype comes from a man between 60 and 70 years old in good health and CMV-seropositive. Material: PBMCs. The CDR3 here is CASSFSLAGYTGELFF. DNA of the CDR3: TGTGCCAGCAGCTTTTCCCTAGCGGGATACACCGGGGAGCTGTTTTTT.